This TCR beta chain derives from a study of blood T cell repertoires in COVID-19. Sequenced by immunoSEQ multiplex PCR; TCRdb stores in-frame clones only, minus some. The data hold about 190,000 clones, with around four fifths observed a single time. The germline V gene encodes CDR1 LGHDT and CDR2 YNNKEL (reference sequence). The CDR3 consists of 15 residues. V lost 1 base and J 0 bases, leaving 9 bases between the germline ends. The receptor comes from a man younger than 45 with active or convalescent COVID-19. This sequence joins TRBV3-1 (or the pseudogene TRBV3-2) and TRBJ1-1; the D is unclear. The sequencing input was peripheral blood. The CDR3 region is CASSQAGGLNTEAFF. The DNA for the CDR3 is TGTGCCAGCAGCCAAGCTGGCGGTTTGAACACTGAAGCTTTCTTT.